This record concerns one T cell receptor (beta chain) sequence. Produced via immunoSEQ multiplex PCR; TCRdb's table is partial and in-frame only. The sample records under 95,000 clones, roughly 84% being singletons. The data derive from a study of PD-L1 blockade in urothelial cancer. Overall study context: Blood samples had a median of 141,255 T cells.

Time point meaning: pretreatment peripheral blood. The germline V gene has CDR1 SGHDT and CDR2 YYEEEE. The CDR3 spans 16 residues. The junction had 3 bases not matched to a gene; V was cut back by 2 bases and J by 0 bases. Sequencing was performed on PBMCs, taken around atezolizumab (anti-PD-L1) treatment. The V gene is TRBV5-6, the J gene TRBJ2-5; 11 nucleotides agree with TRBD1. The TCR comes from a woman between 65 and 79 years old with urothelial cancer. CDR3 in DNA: TGTGCCAGCAGCTTACGGACAGGGGGCCACCAAGAGACCCAGTACTTC. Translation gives CASSLRTGGHQETQYF.